This paragraph covers one T cell receptor (beta chain) sequence. Its antigen remains unknown. This specimen comes from a study of T cell responses to AZD1222 COVID-19 vaccine. Study background: It was second doses at about 4 or about 12 weeks that were pooled. Study observations and caveats: At study baseline, merely six AZD1222 recipients were seropositive. Females outnumbered males among donors, who were mostly white British; clonal diversity was possibly underestimated.

The CDR3 is 14 residues long. The V segment lost 3 bases and the J segment 8 bases; nucleotides outside the gene matches: 3. The germline gives CDR1 SEHNR, CDR2 FQNEAQ (reference sequence). Repertoires were generated with immunoSEQ multiplex PCR, while TCRdb's copy carries only in-frame clones and drops some. The table shows 140,000 or so clones, with around 89% occurring only once. Specimen: peripheral blood, collected on day 0 of AZD1222 vaccination. The chain links TRBV7-9 to TRBJ1-4; 10 nucleotides match TRBD1. The clonotype comes from an adult in good health. The CDR3 sequence: CASSLRTGGEKLFF. The CDR3 nucleotides are TGTGCCAGCAGCTTGAGGACAGGGGGAGAAAAACTGTTTTTT.